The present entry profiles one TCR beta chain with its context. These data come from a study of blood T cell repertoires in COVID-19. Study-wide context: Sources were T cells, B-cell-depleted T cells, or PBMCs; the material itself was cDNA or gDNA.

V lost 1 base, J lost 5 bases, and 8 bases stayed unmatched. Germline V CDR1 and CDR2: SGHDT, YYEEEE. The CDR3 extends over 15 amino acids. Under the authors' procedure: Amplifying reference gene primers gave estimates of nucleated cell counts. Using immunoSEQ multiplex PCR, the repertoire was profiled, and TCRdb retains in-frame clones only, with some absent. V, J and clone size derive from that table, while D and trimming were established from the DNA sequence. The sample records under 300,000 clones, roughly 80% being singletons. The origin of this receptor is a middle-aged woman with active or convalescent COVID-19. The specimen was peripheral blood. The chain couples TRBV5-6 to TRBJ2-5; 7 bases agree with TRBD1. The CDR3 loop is CASSLIGGAGETQYF. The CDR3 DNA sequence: TGTGCCAGCAGCTTGATAGGGGGCGCCGGGGAGACCCAGTACTTC. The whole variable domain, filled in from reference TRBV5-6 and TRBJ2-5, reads DAGVTQSPTHLIKTRGQQVTLRCSPKSGHDTVSWYQQALGQGPQFIFQYYEEEERQRGNFPDRFSGHQFPNYSSELNVNALLLGDSALYLCASSLIGGAGETQYFGPGTRLLVL.